The present T cell receptor (beta chain) was sequenced within a study of cytomegalovirus exposure and HLA in healthy donors (dated by TCRdb to about 2017). Some background on the complete study: An earlier analysis of some 500 of the donors reported about 250 Gb of sequence data and more than 90 million unique TCR beta sequences from around 200 million T cells. An early release that covered 500 to 800 HLA-typed donors contained about 300 gigabases of sequencing data and tens of millions of unique TCR sequences. Among the approximately 400 genotyped donors, around 81% belonged to the genetic ancestry cluster associated with self-reported Caucasian donors. The study was designed to test whether signatures of past pathogen exposure could be identified by cataloging public T cell receptors. The study used immunosequencing to profile the T cell repertoires of hundreds of subjects and linked those repertoires to cytomegalovirus serostatus. In addition to the first cohort of 500 to 850 subjects, a separate validation cohort of approximately 130 different subjects was used. To predict cytomegalovirus infection status, the study combined high-throughput TCR immunosequencing, statistical association of individual TCRs with disease status, and machine learning. In a later analysis, previously published TCR beta repertoires from several hundred donors were re-analyzed and high-resolution HLA genotyping was added so that TCR occurrence patterns could be studied. In the later analysis, no new phenotypic data were used to find candidate immune exposures; instead, reliance was placed on TCR beta sequences and their occurrence across donors. An earlier analysis of fewer than 700 of the donors applied high-throughput TCR beta sequencing to assess whether each TCR beta V gene segment acted as functional or pseudogenic. Alongside the repertoire data, information on donor age, sex, ethnicity and CMV serostatus was compiled. In a later genetic analysis, genome-wide SNP genotypes for about 65% of the roughly 670 donors were used, and that subset was treated as a discovery cohort. Every repertoire in the discovery cohort had been generated on one and the same sequencing platform. Both class I and class II loci were covered by HLA typing, at four-digit resolution. Typing coverage varied by locus: about 620-630 donors for A, B, C, DRB1 and DQB1; 500 to 550 for DQA1; 606 for DPA1; approximately 450 for DPB1. Because of strong linkage in the cohort, roughly five DR-DQ haplotypes were treated as single units for association and clustering. Across about 380 genotyped donors of the cohort, an average of about 220,000 unique TCR beta nucleotide sequences per donor were sequenced, and 15% to 20% of those sequences were non-productive.

This clone was recorded a few times. It has no known antigen specificity. The record has no base qualities; no much larger clone is one base away. The cohort consisted of 670 or so healthy bone marrow donors. At the time of sampling, all cohort members were nominally healthy, though unrecorded immune exposures were likely present. The donor was CMV seronegative and belonged to the group of several hundred seronegative cohort members. Every donor gave a peripheral blood sample, and the peripheral blood mononuclear cells from that sample were used for TCR beta sequencing. The Qiagen DNeasy Blood Extraction Kit was used to extract genomic DNA from the blood cell samples. Library creation used the immunoSEQ multiplex PCR assay. For the multiplex PCR, a mixture combining 60 forward primers for TCR Vbeta segments and 13 reverse primers for TCR Jbeta segments was used. Amplification of the CDR3 region of rearranged TCR beta genes was performed with a multiplex PCR assay on genomic DNA. Amplified TCR beta libraries were sequenced as 87-base-pair reads on the Illumina HiSeq System. On the study's bioinformatics: In a later analysis, tens of millions of unique TCR beta chains were counted across the roughly 610 repertoires, and approximately 9.9 million of these chains were shared by at least two donors. Raw reads were error-corrected and collapsed into unique sequences by a nearest-neighbor algorithm in which closely related sequences were merged to remove PCR and sequencing errors. To assign V, D and J gene segments, CDR3 sequences were aligned to IMGT reference sequences. For a sequence to be retained, at least a six-nucleotide match to both a V gene segment and a J gene segment was required. A rearrangement was called productive if the CDR3 had no stop codons and remained in frame with V and J, and every other rearrangement was called non-productive. Following IMGT convention, CDR3 was defined as the stretch from the second conserved V-encoded cysteine up to the conserved J-encoded phenylalanine. Sequences without an unambiguous match to a single V gene segment were excluded from the earlier analysis of several hundred of the donors. In an earlier analysis of approximately 560 of the donors, a V segment was called functional when productive rearrangements were above 56.7%, and segregating when the standard deviation between donors exceeded 5%. A statistical classification framework was developed to diagnose cytomegalovirus status using the catalog of TCR beta chain sequences. In a later analysis, V and J genes were assigned by comparing TCR nucleotide sequences against IMGT/GENE-DB human TR gene sequences. The TCRdist pipeline was used in a later analysis to assign CDR3 sequences and most-parsimonious VDJ recombination scenarios. In a later analysis, each TCR beta chain was defined by its CDR3 amino acid sequence together with its V-gene family, and reads lacking a unique V-gene family were excluded. As a way to deal with suspected cross-contamination and a sequencing artifact, a later analysis dropped hundreds of nucleotide sequences that were highly shared and had low generation probability. In a later analysis, a clonal expansion index was calculated for each public chain from normalized within-repertoire ranks of inferred template counts. In a later analysis, generation probabilities were computed using a VDJ recombination model fitted to out-of-frame rearrangements, and the results were checked against IGoR. In a later analysis, TCR-TCR, TCR-HLA and TCR-CMV co-occurrence was scored with hypergeometric tests, and a repertoire-size bias correction was applied to TCR pairs. To estimate false discovery rates, a later analysis permuted the HLA or CMV assignments 20 times. In a later analysis, co-occurring TCRs were grouped using DBSCAN, and TCRdist sequence similarity was added for clustering within HLA-allele-positive subsets. Repertoires with fewer than 30,000 or more than 120,000 public chains, plus five repertoires with anomalous nucleotide sharing, were excluded from co-occurrence clustering. TCRdb re-hosts the immuneACCESS table, in-frame sequences only. Its copies lack some clones; in the studies checked, an unresolved V gene accounts for under half of them, and the cause for the rest is not known. The DNA gave D and trimming, while V, J and clone size come from that table. Here the sample has roughly 160,000 clones; 80% to 85% occur a single time. 2.3% of the sample comes from the top ten.

The junction shows trimming of 0 bases on V and 12 bases on J, and the gene matches do not reach 8 bases of it. The germline V gene gives CDR1 as MNHEY and CDR2 as SVGAGI. The CDR3 runs 13 amino acids, cysteine and phenylalanine included. Only CDR3 DNA remains: 39 bases, in frame from the first base. Results and caveats for the whole study, not just this receptor: A later analysis reported that several top co-occurrence clusters appeared linked to parvovirus B19, influenza, CMV and Epstein-Barr virus. A cluster of highly shared sequence variants was judged likely to be a technical artifact of the sequencing pipeline. Because counts were too low, about 17 rarely observed V segments, including chromosome 9 orphons, were excluded from the earlier analysis of 587 of the donors. In a later analysis, HLA-associated TCR beta chains were found to be more clonally expanded and to have lower generation probabilities than equally common non-associated chains. Compared with the approximately 600-donor mean, donors in an Asian-associated ancestry cluster had fewer N-insertions in productive TCRs, according to a later genetic analysis. In a later analysis, TCR association rates were found to vary across HLA loci, with the most associated TCRs seen for DRB1 alleles and the fewest for HLA-C alleles. A further reported finding was that TCR beta sequences accurately predicted the HLA-A and HLA-B alleles for most subjects in the first cohort. The only immune exposure information available for the cohort was CMV serostatus. It was suggested by the authors that the approach could potentially be generalized to other disease states and immunological phenotypes. Only TCR beta chains were sequenced in this cohort, and the absence of alpha or paired-chain data limited detectable features. In the study, approximately 160 TCR beta chains were listed as associated with cytomegalovirus. Roughly uniform sequencing depth across donors was assumed in presence/absence analyses, although this assumption may not hold. Linkage disequilibrium might explain the correlated functional status among segregating V segments, but an unknown experimental factor could not be excluded. Assigning TCR associations to individual alleles was difficult when HLA alleles, especially DR and DQ, strongly co-occurred. An association between a missense DCLRE1C variant and V-gene and J-gene trimming of TCR beta chains was found in a later genetic analysis and replicated in an independent cohort. Most TCR sequences were seen in very few donors, while some public TCRs were found in many individuals. The classifier was reported to diagnose cytomegalovirus status with high specificity and sensitivity in both the original cohort and the validation cohort. Because the 87-base-pair reads could not distinguish some IMGT-functional V segments, including TRBV6-2 and TRBV6-3, those segments were excluded. In vitro tests confirmed that a few of the cytomegalovirus-associated TCR beta chains recognize cytomegalovirus antigens. Specific HLA alleles were associated with 15,000 to 20,000 TCR beta sequences at a false discovery rate of 0.05 in a later analysis. Most CMV-associated TCR beta chains appeared to be HLA-restricted in a later analysis, and the HLA associations seemed to be driven largely by CMV exposure. Because HLA typing was missing for some donors at each locus, association tests included only the typed subset. An earlier analysis of roughly 570 of the donors showed that most TCR beta V segments appeared in productive rearrangements either about 87% or about 30% of the time, which broadly matched IMGT annotations.

The chain links TRBV6-5 with TRBJ2-7; the central 7 bases match TRBD1. The TCR was taken from a male donor in good health and CMV-seronegative. The sequenced sample consisted of PBMCs. This receptor carries the CDR3 CASSYSKGGVSYF. The nucleotide sequence reads TGTGCCAGCAGTTACTCGAAAGGGGGCGTGTCGTACTTC.